This T cell receptor (beta chain) was retrieved from a study of blood T cell repertoires in COVID-19. Study-level information: Sites in the United States, Italy and Spain provided acute and convalescent COVID-19 samples.

Germline V gives CDR1 WNHNN, CDR2 SYGVQD (reference sequence). CDR3 length: 11 residues. Trimming removed 9 bases at V and 4 bases at J, with 9 bases between. As handled by the study authors: Reference gene primer amplification yielded estimated nucleated cell counts. Assay used: immunoSEQ multiplex PCR; TCRdb lists only in-frame clones, some missing. For V, J and clone size, that table is used; D and trimming come from the DNA. This sample yields over 65,000 clones, of which 82% are seen a single time; about 16% belongs to the top ten. The sequenced material came from peripheral blood. This clonotype was obtained from a man older than 75 with active COVID-19. The gene calls are TRBV10-1 and TRBJ1-2; D gene ambiguous. DNA for the CDR3: TGCGCCAGTAAGGGAGTCTATGGCTACACCTTC. Amino acid sequence: CASKGVYGYTF.